Presented here are 32 T cell receptor beta chains from one specimen sequenced in a study of shared clonotypes between healthy human individuals. Sequenced by immunoSEQ multiplex PCR; TCRdb stores in-frame clones only, minus some. This sample has a few million clones, with 90% to 95% found just once. Sequencing was carried out using naive CD4+ T cells sorted from blood. Subset in this sample: CD45RA+ positively selected. These receptors were obtained from a man younger than 35 in good health.

The chain couples TRBV18 to TRBJ1-1, with 9 bases lining up with TRBD1. This CDR3 has 14 residues. Germline V gene lookup returns CDR1 KGHSH and CDR2 LQKENI. Germline trimming cut 3 bases from V and 8 bases from J; bases unmatched to any gene: 7. CDR3 residues: CASSPGTGGLEAFF. CDR3 nucleotide sequence: TGTGCCAGCTCACCGGGAACAGGGGGCCTAGAAGCTTTCTTT.

This clone was seen a single time. The chain is built from TRBV9 and TRBJ2-1; 10 nucleotides agree with TRBD2. V lost 4 bases, J lost 8 bases, and 9 bases stayed unmatched. Germline loops: CDR1 SGDLS, CDR2 YYNGEE. The CDR3 is 15 amino acids. CDR3 bases: TGTGCCAGCAGCAGCGGGGGGGCCTCGATTCATGAGCAGTTCTTC. It codes for CASSSGGASIHEQFF. The full variable domain, in which reference TRBV9 and TRBJ2-1 provide the parts outside the CDR3, is DSGVTQTPKHLITATGQRVTLRCSPRSGDLSVYWYQQSLDQGLQFLIQYYNGEERAKGNILERFSAQQFPDLHSELNLSSLELGDSALYFCASSSGGASIHEQFFGPGTRLTVL.

The rearrangement uses TRBV7-9 and TRBJ2-3, with TRBD1 as a possible D gene (5 bases). The germline V and J ends were trimmed by 3 bases and 5 bases, with 15 bases remaining between them. This CDR3 contains 15 residues. CDR1 is SEHNR and CDR2 is FQNEAQ in the germline V gene (reference sequence). The DNA for the CDR3 is TGTGCCAGCAGCTTGCTTGACAGTTACAGAGATACGCAGTATTTT. It is translated as CASSLLDSYRDTQYF.

The rearrangement links TRBV11-1 to TRBJ2-7; the match to TRBD1 covers 8 bases. With 5 bases clipped from V and 5 bases from J, the junction kept 8 bases outside the gene matches. The CDR3 loop spans 14 amino acids. From germline, CDR1 is SGHAT and CDR2 FQDESV (reference sequence). CDR3 residues: CASSLKYRGNEQYF. CDR3 nucleotide sequence: TGTGCCAGCAGCCTAAAGTACAGGGGGAACGAGCAGTACTTC.

This chain uses TRBV6-1 with TRBJ2-2; D is undetermined. Trimming took 4 bases from V and 6 from J, leaving 12 bases between them. CDR3 size: 14 residues. Germline lookup yields CDR1 MNHNS and CDR2 SASEGT. The CDR3 region is CASSGTTWPGELFF. The CDR3 coding sequence is TGTGCCAGCAGTGGAACTACCTGGCCCGGGGAGCTGTTTTTT.

About this clone: Other DNA sequences in the sample encode the same CDR3. The chain uses TRBV5-1 and TRBJ2-2; TRBD2 might be the D (6 bases). Germline values: CDR1 SGHRS, CDR2 YFSETQ. Trimming shortened V by 4 bases and J by 2 bases, and 12 bases separated the two germline ends. The CDR3 loop spans 15 amino acids. CDR3 DNA: TGCGCCAGCAGCGCCCGGGACTCTAACACCGGGGAGCTGTTTTTT. Translation: CASSARDSNTGELFF.

This clone was observed once. This rearrangement joins TRBV2 to TRBJ2-7; 7 nucleotides line up with TRBD1. Germline V gene sequence: CDR1 SNHLY, CDR2 FYNNEI. The CDR3 is made up of 12 amino acids. The trim removed 10 bases at V and 5 bases at J, leaving 8 bases unmatched. The CDR3 bases are TGTGCCACTTCGACAGGGTCCCACGAGCAGTACTTC. As protein: CATSTGSHEQYF.

The V call is TRBV5-4, the J call TRBJ2-5; D might be TRBD2 (7 bases). The CDR3 covers 15 residues. CDR1 and CDR2 from the germline V gene are SGHNT and YYREEE (reference sequence). Trimming took 4 bases from V and 5 from J, leaving 18 bases between them. The CDR3 sequence: CASSLRGGGSETQYF. CDR3 bases: TGTGCCAGCAGCCTAAGGGGGGGCGGGAGTGAGACCCAGTACTTC.

This clone appeared once. J is TRBJ1-6 and V is TRBV5-5; 7 bases are a match to TRBD1. CDR1 and CDR2 from the germline V gene are SGHKS and YYEKEE (reference sequence). J lost 9 bases, V lost 2 bases, and 8 bases had no gene match. CDR3 size: 15 residues. CDR3 in amino acids: CASSFYDRESSPLHF. The CDR3 DNA reads TGTGCCAGCAGCTTTTATGACAGGGAAAGTTCACCCCTCCACTTT. Drawing the rest from reference TRBV5-5 and TRBJ1-6, the complete variable domain is DAGVTQSPTHLIKTRGQQVTLRCSPISGHKSVSWYQQVLGQGPQFIFQYYEKEERGRGNFPDRFSARQFPNYSSELNVNALLLGDSALYLCASSFYDRESSPLHFGNGTRLTVT.

The chain couples TRBV19 to TRBJ2-7, with 10 bases lining up with TRBD2. The J segment lost 0 bases and the V segment lost 1 base, leaving 3 bases of the junction unmatched. This CDR3 is 16 amino acids long. Germline values: CDR1 LNHDA, CDR2 SQIVND (reference sequence). The CDR3 loop reads CASSIGGLAYSYEQYF. The CDR3 nucleotides read TGTGCCAGTAGTATAGGGGGACTAGCGTACTCCTACGAGCAGTACTTC.

This clone has just one count. This chain joins TRBV7-6 and TRBJ1-1; D perhaps matches TRBD1 (5 bases). V was trimmed by 5 bases and J by 0 bases, leaving 10 bases between them. The CDR3 runs 14 residues. Germline assignment: CDR1 SGHVS and CDR2 FNYEAQ. In DNA form, the CDR3 reads TGTGCCAGCAGCCCGGGACTTCTGAACACTGAAGCTTTCTTT. It yields the protein CASSPGLLNTEAFF.

Note on this clone: Other nucleotide sequences in the sample specify the same CDR3. The V gene is TRBV27, the J gene TRBJ1-2; D gene unclear. CDR3 length equals 13 residues. The ends were cut back, 6 bases at V and 3 bases at J, with 11 bases in the middle. From germline, CDR1 is MNHEY and CDR2 SMNVEV (reference sequence). The CDR3 nucleotides read TGTGCCAGCAGCCTTCGATCAGACTATGGCTACACCTTC. It translates to CASSLRSDYGYTF.

On this clone itself: An end of the junction differs from the germline gene, which may be a read error. The genes are TRBV7-7 and TRBJ2-2; no clear D. In germline, CDR1 is SSHAT, CDR2 FNYEAQ (reference sequence). This CDR3 is 13 amino acids long. The CDR3 is CASSFDLGGELFF. DNA for the CDR3: TGTGCTAGCAGCTTTGATCTTGGCGGGGAGCTGTTTTTT.

The chain couples TRBV28 to TRBJ2-7; D might be TRBD1 (6 bases). The CDR3 has 13 residues. Germline CDR1 is MDHEN and CDR2 is SYDVKM. The germline V and J ends were trimmed by 3 bases and 3 bases, with 9 bases remaining between them. The CDR3 loop is CASSFNRVYEQYF. CDR3 nucleotides: TGTGCCAGCAGTTTCAACAGGGTCTACGAGCAGTACTTC.

J is TRBJ1-2 and V is TRBV7-9, with a tentative D call TRBD1 (5 bases). CDR3 length: 15 residues. Germline CDR1 is SEHNR and CDR2 is FQNEAQ (reference sequence). Between the trimmed V and J ends, which lost 5 bases and 3 bases, there was a span of 16 bases. DNA for the CDR3: TGTGCCAGCAGCGCCACGTTGCAACAGGACTATGGCTACACCTTC. It is translated as CASSATLQQDYGYTF.

The chain is built from TRBV5-4 and TRBJ2-5, with a tentative D call TRBD1 (6 bases). Trimming took off 4 bases at V and 4 bases at J, with 20 bases between the two ends. CDR1 and CDR2 (germline): SGHNT, YYREEE (reference sequence). CDR3 size: 16 residues. This CDR3 reads CASSTNRGQRIETQYF. The CDR3 DNA reads as TGTGCCAGCAGCACGAACCGGGGACAAAGAATAGAGACCCAGTACTTC.

This clone occurred a few times. The chain combines TRBV4-3 with TRBJ1-5; TRBD1 aligns across 7 bases. The CDR3 has 14 residues. Germline loops: CDR1 LGHNA, CDR2 YSLEER. J lost 7 bases, V lost 0 bases, and 3 bases had no gene match. The chain's CDR3 is CASSQEQGSQPQHF. CDR3 in DNA: TGCGCCAGCAGCCAAGAACAGGGGTCACAGCCCCAGCATTTT.

This clone was picked up a small number of times. V gene TRBV10-1 combines with J gene TRBJ2-1, with D perhaps TRBD2 (6 bases). The CDR3 has 13 amino acids. The ends were cut back, 0 bases at V and 6 bases at J, with 6 bases in the middle. In germline, CDR1 is WNHNN, CDR2 SYGVQD (reference sequence). CDR3 nucleotide sequence: TGCGCCAGCAGTGAGTCACTAGCCAATGAGCAGTTCTTC. Translated: CASSESLANEQFF.

J is TRBJ2-7 and V is TRBV19; D uncertain. The CDR3 contains 17 residues. With 1 base removed from V and 0 bases from J, the gap between germline ends came to 16 bases. Per the germline V gene, CDR1 is LNHDA and CDR2 is SQIVND (reference sequence). Here the CDR3 DNA reads TGTGCCAGTAGTATAGCGGTTGGGCAGGTTAACTCCTACGAGCAGTACTTC. This gives the protein CASSIAVGQVNSYEQYF.

V is TRBV28 and J is TRBJ1-1; D is unresolved. The V gene lost 3 bases and the J gene lost 1 base, with 18 bases spanning the gap. The CDR3 covers 17 residues. CDR1 is MDHEN, CDR2 SYDVKM, per germline. The CDR3 nucleotides are TGTGCCAGCAGTTTTATAACAGCTTGGAATGGGAACACTGAAGCTTTCTTT. This sequence encodes CASSFITAWNGNTEAFF.

In the case of this clone: The same CDR3 is also encoded by other DNA sequences in this sample. The V and J genes are TRBV11-2 and TRBJ2-5, with 14 bases that match TRBD2. Germline CDR1 is SGHAT and CDR2 is FQNNGV. CDR3 length: 16 residues. V was clipped by 1 base and J by 5 bases; unmatched bases: 3. CDR3 amino acids: CASSLGTSGGRETQYF. The CDR3 region has the DNA TGTGCCAGCAGCTTAGGGACTAGCGGGGGGAGGGAGACCCAGTACTTC.

Only a few counts were recorded for this clone. The V gene is TRBV19, the J gene TRBJ1-2; D remains ambiguous. Germline values: CDR1 LNHDA, CDR2 SQIVND (reference sequence). There are 13 residues in the CDR3. V was clipped by 5 bases and J by 8 bases, with 15 bases between them. The CDR3 here is CASSPVFGGGYTF. Written as DNA, the CDR3 is TGTGCCAGTAGTCCAGTCTTCGGAGGAGGCTACACCTTC.

This clone was detected only a few times. The J gene is TRBJ1-1, the V gene TRBV5-1; 9 bases line up with TRBD1. The CDR3 has 13 amino acids. The junction had 4 bases not matched to a gene; V was cut back by 3 bases and J by 7 bases. Germline assignment: CDR1 SGHRS and CDR2 YFSETQ. Here the CDR3 reads CASSSGQGNEAFF. For the CDR3, the DNA is TGCGCCAGCAGCTCCGGACAGGGGAATGAAGCTTTCTTT.

The chain couples TRBV6-1 to TRBJ2-2; D gene unclear. The CDR3 extends over 13 amino acids. V was pared by 6 bases and J by 6 bases, with 11 bases between. Looked up from germline, CDR1 is MNHNS and CDR2 is SASEGT. The CDR3 is CASRLPTAGELFF. The CDR3 DNA reads TGTGCCAGCAGACTTCCTACCGCCGGGGAGCTGTTTTTT.

This clone was detected only a few times. This chain joins TRBV27 and TRBJ1-5; no clear D. The CDR3 contains 13 residues. Germline values: CDR1 MNHEY, CDR2 SMNVEV (reference sequence). Trimming pared 3 bases from V and 6 bases from J, leaving 9 bases between. CDR3 region: CASSFGGPQPQHF. CDR3 DNA: TGTGCCAGCAGTTTTGGTGGACCTCAGCCCCAGCATTTT.

For this clone: An end of the junction differs from the germline gene, which may be a read error. The rearrangement links TRBV13 to TRBJ1-2, with 8 positions matching TRBD1. In germline, CDR1 is PRHDT, CDR2 FYEKMQ (reference sequence). The CDR3 covers 13 residues. CDR3 loop: CASSLGQGIGYTF. In DNA form, the CDR3 reads TGTGCCAGCAGTTTAGGACAGGGAATTGGCTACACCTTC.

The genes are TRBV2 and TRBJ2-5; perhaps TRBD1 as D (6 bases). The germline gives CDR1 SNHLY, CDR2 FYNNEI. The length of the CDR3 is 14 residues. V shed 6 bases and J shed 4 bases, with 15 bases lying between them. The CDR3 region is CASRDRDTTETQYF. CDR3 sequence (DNA): TGTGCCAGCAGGGACCGGGACACCACAGAGACCCAGTACTTC.

The rearrangement links TRBV19 to TRBJ2-1, with a tentative D call TRBD1 (6 bases). The CDR3 has 10 amino acids. V was trimmed by 9 bases and J by 8 bases, leaving 8 bases between them. Germline loops: CDR1 LNHDA, CDR2 SQIVND (reference sequence). CDR3 protein: CARHRDEQFF. The DNA for the CDR3 is TGTGCCAGACACAGGGATGAGCAGTTCTTC.

The chain uses TRBV6-1 and TRBJ2-5; D ambiguous. The end of the DNA fits TRBJ2-7 better, so the J call may be wrong. CDR3 size: 14 residues. Germline V gene lookup returns CDR1 MNHNS and CDR2 SASEGT. The CDR3 region has the DNA TGTGCCAGCAGTGAACGGGTTACCTCCTACGAGCAGTACTTC. Translation: CASSERVTSYEQYF.

The V and J genes are TRBV30 and TRBJ2-7; TRBD2 aligns across 9 bases. Unmatched junction bases numbered 10, after V lost 3 bases and J lost 4 bases. Looked up from germline, CDR1 is GTSNPN and CDR2 is SVGIG (reference sequence). This CDR3 comprises 15 residues. The CDR3, as DNA: TGTGCCTGGAGGAGAACAGCGGGGGGATATTACGAGCAGTACTTC. It codes for CAWRRTAGGYYEQYF. Full variable domain (missing parts from reference TRBV30 and TRBJ2-7): SQTIHQWPATLVQPVGSPLSLECTVEGTSNPNLYWYRQAAGRGLQLLFYSVGIGQISSEVPQNLSASRPQDRQFILSSKKLLLSDSGFYLCAWRRTAGGYYEQYFGPGTRLTVT.

CDR3 in amino acids: CAIGRNYEQYF. As DNA, the CDR3 is TGTGCCATAGGACGGAATTACGAGCAGTACTTC. The chain uses TRBV6-1 and TRBJ2-7; no reliable D call. Trimming took off 10 bases at V and 4 bases at J, with 11 bases between the two ends. From germline, CDR1 is MNHNS and CDR2 SASEGT. This CDR3 spans 11 amino acids.

The chain has TRBV10-3 and TRBJ2-5; D ambiguous. The tail of the sequence fits TRBJ2-7 better, so the J call may be wrong. CDR3 size: 15 residues. CDR1 and CDR2 (germline): ENHRY, SYGVKD. The CDR3 protein is CAISEPAVGGDEQYF. In nucleotides, the CDR3 is TGTGCCATCAGTGAGCCTGCAGTCGGCGGTGACGAGCAGTACTTC.